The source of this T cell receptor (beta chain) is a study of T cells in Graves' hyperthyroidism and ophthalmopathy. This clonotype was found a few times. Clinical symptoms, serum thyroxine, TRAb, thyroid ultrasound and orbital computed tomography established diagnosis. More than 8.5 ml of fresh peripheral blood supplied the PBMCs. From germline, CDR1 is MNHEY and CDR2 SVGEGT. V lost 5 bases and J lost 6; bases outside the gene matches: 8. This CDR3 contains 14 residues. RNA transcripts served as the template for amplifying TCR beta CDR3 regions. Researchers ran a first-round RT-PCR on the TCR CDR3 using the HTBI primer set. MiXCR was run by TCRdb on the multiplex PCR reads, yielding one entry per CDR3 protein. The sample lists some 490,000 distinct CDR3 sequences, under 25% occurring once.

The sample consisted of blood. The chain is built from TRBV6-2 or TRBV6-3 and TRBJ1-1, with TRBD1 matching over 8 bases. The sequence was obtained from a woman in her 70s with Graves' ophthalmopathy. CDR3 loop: CASSLYDRGPEAFF. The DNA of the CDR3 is TGTGCCAGCAGTCTATACGACAGGGGCCCTGAAGCTTTCTTT.